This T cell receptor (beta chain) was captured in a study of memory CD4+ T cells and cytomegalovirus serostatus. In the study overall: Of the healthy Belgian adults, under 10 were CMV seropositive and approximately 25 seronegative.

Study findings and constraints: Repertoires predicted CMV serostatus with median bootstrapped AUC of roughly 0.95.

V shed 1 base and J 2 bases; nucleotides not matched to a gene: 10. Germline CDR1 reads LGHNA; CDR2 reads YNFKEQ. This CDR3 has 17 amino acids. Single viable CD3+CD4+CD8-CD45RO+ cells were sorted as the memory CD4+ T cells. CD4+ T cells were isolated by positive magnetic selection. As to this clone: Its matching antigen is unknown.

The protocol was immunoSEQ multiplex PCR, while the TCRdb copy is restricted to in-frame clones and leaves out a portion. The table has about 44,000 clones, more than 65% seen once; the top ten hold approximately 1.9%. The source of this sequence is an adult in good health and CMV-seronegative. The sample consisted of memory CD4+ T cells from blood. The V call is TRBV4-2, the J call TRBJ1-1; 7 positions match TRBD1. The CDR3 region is CASSQGGGLRVNTEAFF. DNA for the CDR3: TGTGCCAGCAGCCAAGGAGGGGGCCTCCGGGTAAACACTGAAGCTTTCTTT.